This TCR beta chain was documented in a study of cytomegalovirus exposure and HLA in healthy donors. At the level of the study: Among the roughly 400 genotyped donors, 65% to 85% were placed in the Caucasian-associated ancestry cluster.

Overall study results and limits: Several of the most significant clusters were apparently associated with common viral pathogens in a later analysis. Associated with cytomegalovirus, according to the listing, were 150 to 200 TCR beta chains. Per a prior analysis, the majority of TCR beta V segments were productive roughly 87% or roughly 30% of the time.

This CDR3 region has 15 residues. Germline values: CDR1 SGHNT, CDR2 YYREEE (reference sequence). Trimming removed 1 base at V and 3 bases at J, with 13 bases between. With 60 Vbeta and 13 Jbeta primers, the PCR was carried out. Assay: immunoSEQ multiplex PCR; the TCRdb copy retains only in-frame clones and omits some. The sample lists fewer than 200,000 clones; approximately 75% were seen once. As to this clone: Its target is unknown.

The J gene is TRBJ1-2, the V gene TRBV5-4; D is uncertain. This clonotype was obtained from a girl aged 10 to 17 in good health and CMV-seronegative. Sequenced material: PBMCs. The CDR3 coding sequence is TGTGCCAGCAGCTTGATGAGGGCGGAGGACTATGGCTACACCTTC. Encoded protein: CASSLMRAEDYGYTF.